This TCR beta chain was observed in a study of T-cell memory formation after mild COVID-19. Study background: Largely donor-specific TCR clusters were found.

The study's findings and limits: Later expanders leaned CD4+, whereas day 15 to 85 contracting clones were balanced CD4/CD8. Memory from before infection featured some responding clones, which suggests cross-reactive memory joined.

Ten or more counts support this clonotype. Antigen specificity is unknown. There are 14 residues in the CDR3. CDR1 SGHRS and CDR2 YFSETQ come from the germline V gene. V was trimmed by 0 bases and J by 0 bases, leaving 7 bases between them. TCRdb fed the 5' RACE reads into MiXCR, producing one record per CDR3 protein. This table holds around 510,000 distinct CDR3 sequences, about 22% found once. Input material: PBMCs or a T cell subset sorted from them (not recorded which). The chain combines TRBV5-1 with TRBJ2-7; D might be TRBD2 (5 bases). This clonotype originated in an adult woman who had mild COVID-19 (a few samples of this study predate the infection). Cell type and time point are not known. The CDR3 spells CASSLESGSYEQYF. DNA of the CDR3: TGCGCCAGCAGCTTGGAAAGCGGCTCCTACGAGCAGTACTTC.